A single sample is the source of the 28 T cell receptor beta chains below, sequenced in a study of T cells in Graves' hyperthyroidism and ophthalmopathy. Researchers amplified the TCR beta CDR3 regions from RNA transcripts. A first-round RT-PCR of the TCR CDR3 used the HTBI primer set. TCRdb itself ran the multiplex PCR reads through MiXCR, one entry per CDR3 protein. The table records about 410,000 distinct CDR3 sequences, roughly 14% of them present only once. The material sequenced was blood. These receptors were collected from a man between 18 and 35 years old with Graves' ophthalmopathy.

This clonotype was found many times. This chain uses TRBV4-2 with TRBJ1-4, with D unresolved. The CDR3 totals 15 residues. Looked up from germline, CDR1 is LGHNA and CDR2 is YNFKEQ. V lost 0 bases and J 3 bases, leaving 8 bases between the germline ends. The chain's CDR3 is CASSQDPPPNEKLFF. For the CDR3, the DNA is TGTGCCAGCAGCCAAGACCCCCCTCCTAATGAAAAACTGTTTTTT.

The chain uses TRBV27 and TRBJ2-7; 11 bases line up with TRBD2. Trimming removed 5 bases from V and 9 bases from J; junction bases left unmatched: 15. This CDR3 comprises 16 residues. Germline-derived CDR1 and CDR2 are MNHEY and SMNVEV (reference sequence). CDR3 loop: CASSTGLAGVGEMQYF. CDR3 sequence (DNA): TGTGCCAGCAGTACCGGACTAGCGGGTGTGGGGGAGATGCAGTACTTC.

This clonotype was picked up many times. CDR3 DNA: TGCGCCAGCAGCACCGGGACAGGGGTATTCTATGGCTACACCTTC. Amino acid sequence: CASSTGTGVFYGYTF. The chain combines TRBV4-1 with TRBJ1-2; TRBD1 agrees at 10 bases. The CDR3 loop spans 15 amino acids. Looked up from germline, CDR1 is MGHRA and CDR2 is YSYEKL. Losses at the gene ends were 5 bases for V and 4 bases for J; bases not matched to a gene: 7.

There are many counts of this clonotype. This chain uses TRBV7-8 with TRBJ2-3; the match to TRBD1 covers 9 bases. Trimming took 5 bases from V and 0 from J; bases not matched to a gene: 3. Germline CDR1 is SGHVS and CDR2 is FQNEAQ. The CDR3 contains 15 residues. This CDR3 is CASSTGGRSTDTQYF. The CDR3 nucleotides read TGTGCCAGCAGCACAGGGGGCCGTAGCACAGATACGCAGTATTTT. Using reference TRBV7-8 and TRBJ2-3 for the parts outside the CDR3, the full variable domain is GAGVSQSPRYKVAKRGQDVALRCDPISGHVSLFWYQQALGQGPEFLTYFQNEAQLDKSGLPSDRFFAERPEGSVSTLKIQRTQQEDSAVYLCASSTGGRSTDTQYFGPGTRLTVL.

In this sample, this clonotype turned up a few times. The V call is TRBV5-1, the J call TRBJ2-1; TRBD2 is a possible D gene (5 bases). Gene TRBJ2-7 matches the end of the DNA better, so the J call may be wrong. Germline values: CDR1 SGHRS, CDR2 YFSETQ. The CDR3 spans 14 residues. The DNA for the CDR3 is TGCGCCAGCAGCTTGGCTAGCTCCTACAATGAGCAGTACTTC. This sequence encodes CASSLASSYNEQYF.

This chain joins TRBV18 and TRBJ1-5; 7 bases are shared with TRBD1. V was clipped by 0 bases and J by 6 bases; unmatched bases: 8. This CDR3 has 16 amino acids. CDR1 and CDR2 from the germline V gene are KGHSH and LQKENI. The CDR3 reads CASSPPANRGAQPQHF. In DNA, the CDR3 is TGTGCCAGCTCACCACCGGCGAACAGGGGAGCTCAGCCCCAGCATTTT.

A single count supports this clonotype. This clone may be a read error of a much larger clone one base away. J is TRBJ2-7 and V is TRBV7-2, with TRBD1 identical over 12 bases. Trimming at V came to 5 bases and at J to 8 bases, leaving 10 bases not matched to a gene. This CDR3 is 15 amino acids long. Germline V CDR1 and CDR2: SGHTA, FQGNSA. The CDR3: CASSKPGTGGGKQYF. Here the CDR3 DNA reads TGTGCCAGCAGCAAACCGGGGACAGGGGGCGGTAAGCAGTACTTC.

Many counts were recorded for this clonotype. The V call is TRBV6-1, the J call TRBJ1-2; 11 bases match TRBD1. Trimming removed 5 bases from V and 6 bases from J; junction bases left unmatched: 5. This CDR3 spans 14 amino acids. From germline, CDR1 is MNHNS and CDR2 SASEGT. This chain's CDR3 is CASSSGQGANGYTF. DNA of the CDR3: TGTGCCAGCAGTTCCGGACAGGGGGCGAATGGCTACACCTTC.

The rearrangement joins TRBV10-2 to TRBJ2-7, with TRBD2 matching over 8 bases. V shed 6 bases, J shed 0 bases, and the junction held 13 bases outside the gene matches. This CDR3 is built from 17 residues. Germline-derived CDR1 and CDR2 are WSHSY and SAAADI. The CDR3: CASRTRARGGVSYEQYF. In nucleotides, the CDR3 is TGCGCCAGCAGAACTAGAGCTCGGGGGGGGGTCTCCTACGAGCAGTACTTC.

This clonotype was detected only a few times. CDR3 sequence reads: CASSRAGGGGTGELFF. The CDR3 coding sequence is TGTGCCAGCAGTCGGGCAGGGGGCGGCGGAACCGGGGAGCTGTTTTTT. The chain links TRBV9 to TRBJ2-2, with TRBD1 matching 8 bases. This CDR3 is 16 amino acids long. The ends lost 5 bases at V and 5 bases at J; junction bases unmatched: 11. Germline CDR1 reads SGDLS; CDR2 reads YYNGEE.

This clonotype has at least ten counts. The rearrangement links TRBV29-1 to TRBJ1-1; no firm D call. In germline, CDR1 is SQVTM, CDR2 ANQGSEA. V dropped 3 bases and J dropped 7 bases, with 12 bases sitting between them. This CDR3 has 12 amino acids. The CDR3 DNA sequence: TGCAGCGTTGAGAACATGGAACTTGAAGCTTTCTTT. Protein sequence: CSVENMELEAFF.

This clonotype was found many times. The chain combines TRBV14 with TRBJ1-1; D remains ambiguous. The length of the CDR3 is 13 residues. Germline-derived CDR1 and CDR2 are SGHDN and FVKESK. The V end lost 1 base, the J end lost 1 base, and 4 bases lay between the germline ends. CDR3 residues: CASSQVTNTEAFF. CDR3 bases: TGTGCCAGCAGCCAAGTGACGAACACTGAAGCTTTCTTT.

This clonotype was seen many times. The chain uses TRBV3-1 and TRBJ2-7; D is ambiguous. V was shortened by 0 bases and J by 2 bases, with 11 bases between the two germline ends. The length of the CDR3 is 15 residues. CDR1 LGHDT and CDR2 YNNKEL come from the germline V gene (reference sequence). For the CDR3, the DNA is TGTGCCAGCAGCCAAGATTTTGCTGGTGCCTACGAGCAGTACTTC. Translation: CASSQDFAGAYEQYF.

This clonotype was counted between two and nine times. The chain joins TRBV7-8 to TRBJ1-2; D gene unclear. This CDR3 has 15 amino acids. The V gene lost 5 bases and the J gene lost 0 bases, with 13 bases spanning the gap. In germline, CDR1 is SGHVS, CDR2 FQNEAQ. CDR3 region: CASSLQSEPNYGYTF. CDR3 nucleotide sequence: TGTGCCAGCAGCCTCCAGTCGGAACCTAACTATGGCTACACCTTC.

This clonotype was detected many times. The chain recombines TRBV2 with TRBJ1-1; no clear D gene. Germline-derived CDR1 and CDR2 are SNHLY and FYNNEI. V lost 0 bases and J 0 bases, leaving 11 bases between the germline ends. The CDR3 spans 16 residues. The CDR3 region is CASSEAGWEVNTEAFF. Written as DNA, the CDR3 is TGTGCCAGCAGTGAAGCAGGATGGGAAGTGAACACTGAAGCTTTCTTT.

This clonotype was observed many times. This sequence joins TRBV11-2 and TRBJ2-7, with D unclear. CDR1 is SGHAT and CDR2 is FQNNGV in the germline V gene. This CDR3 spans 13 amino acids. V lost 3 bases and J lost 2, with 8 bases in between. Written as DNA, the CDR3 is TGTGCCAGCAGCTTGACTGACCCCTACGAGCAGTACTTC. Translation: CASSLTDPYEQYF.

The gene calls are TRBV18 and TRBJ2-5; no definite D call. The CDR3 sequence is 17 residues long. Trimming cost V 3 bases and J 2 bases, with 19 bases left between them. Germline CDR1 reads KGHSH; CDR2 reads LQKENI. CDR3 sequence reads: CASSPGPETAEQETQYF. The CDR3 DNA follows: TGTGCCAGCTCACCCGGACCCGAGACGGCTGAGCAAGAGACCCAGTACTTC.

This clonotype was seen a few times. This chain links TRBV3-1 with TRBJ1-3, with D maybe TRBD1 (5 bases). V dropped 0 bases and J dropped 4 bases, with 10 bases sitting between them. CDR3 size: 15 residues. Per germline, CDR1 LGHDT and CDR2 YNNKEL (reference sequence). For the CDR3, the DNA is TGTGCCAGCAGCCAAGACCCGGGACGCGGAAACACCATATATTTT. Its translation: CASSQDPGRGNTIYF.

The V and J genes are TRBV9 and TRBJ2-3; 9 nucleotides match TRBD1. Germline CDR1 SGDLS, CDR2 YYNGEE. J lost 4 bases, V lost 0 bases, and 3 bases had no gene match. CDR3 size: 15 residues. As DNA, the CDR3 is TGTGCCAGCAGCGTAGGCGGGACAGGGTCAGATACGCAGTATTTT. Translated, it gives CASSVGGTGSDTQYF.

This clonotype was picked up many times. This chain links TRBV3-1 with TRBJ1-2; D uncertain. Trimming pared 0 bases from V and 4 bases from J, leaving 18 bases between. This CDR3 is 17 amino acids long. The germline V gene encodes CDR1 LGHDT and CDR2 YNNKEL (reference sequence). CDR3 in DNA: TGTGCCAGCAGCCAAGATACCACGGGTCGTCGGGGCTATGGCTACACCTTC. Its protein is CASSQDTTGRRGYGYTF.

V usage is TRBV12-3 or TRBV12-4 and J usage is TRBJ1-3; unclear D gene. The V end was cut by 6 bases, the J end by 1 base, with 10 bases between. The CDR3 consists of 14 residues. The CDR3 coding sequence is TGTGCCAGCAGACTCTTTGGTTCTGGAAACACCATATATTTT. Amino acid sequence: CASRLFGSGNTIYF.

This clonotype was counted at least ten times. The DNA of the CDR3 is TGCGCCAGCAGCTCGACGGGTACAGATACGCAGTATTTT. Protein: CASSSTGTDTQYF. V and J are TRBV5-1 and TRBJ2-3; no clear D. Germline assignment: CDR1 SGHRS and CDR2 YFSETQ. The CDR3 consists of 13 residues. The V end lost 3 bases, the J end lost 3 bases, and 8 bases lay between the germline ends.

The gene calls are TRBV29-1 and TRBJ1-4; D ambiguous. The V gene lost 7 bases and the J gene lost 4 bases, with 19 bases spanning the gap. The germline gives CDR1 SQVTM, CDR2 ANQGSEA. The CDR3 is made up of 15 amino acids. CDR3 residues: CSASTNNPYNEKLFF. The CDR3 coding sequence is TGCAGCGCGTCGACCAATAATCCCTATAATGAAAAACTGTTTTTT.

This clonotype was counted many times. The chain couples TRBV20-1 to TRBJ2-7; D is undetermined. This CDR3 contains 12 residues. Trimming pared 3 bases from V and 0 bases from J, leaving 6 bases between. Germline-derived CDR1 and CDR2 are DFQATT and SNEGSKA (reference sequence). CDR3 sequence: CSASKISYEQYF. CDR3 bases: TGCAGTGCTAGTAAGATCTCCTACGAGCAGTACTTC.

This clonotype came up many times. The rearrangement links TRBV20-1 to TRBJ1-1, with D hard to call. Germline V gives CDR1 DFQATT, CDR2 SNEGSKA (reference sequence). V lost 1 base and J lost 1, with 13 bases in between. The CDR3 length is 15 residues. The DNA for the CDR3 is TGCAGTGCTAGAGCCCCGGGAGGCAGGAACACTGAAGCTTTCTTT. Translated: CSARAPGGRNTEAFF.

Ten or more counts support this clonotype. This sequence joins TRBV12-3 or TRBV12-4 and TRBJ2-5; D may correspond to TRBD1 or TRBD2 (5 bases each). V was shortened by 3 bases and J by 5 bases, with 13 bases between the two germline ends. CDR3 length: 14 amino acids. The CDR3 reads CASSFPGSGETQYF. The CDR3 region has the DNA TGTGCCAGCAGTTTCCCAGGGAGCGGCGAGACCCAGTACTTC.

This clonotype has a count of ten or more. The chain employs TRBV6-4 and TRBJ1-2; possibly TRBD1 for D (5 bases). The V gene's germline CDR1 is MRHNA and CDR2 SNTAGT. CDR3 length equals 18 residues. V was trimmed by 2 bases and J by 0 bases, leaving 19 bases between them. In DNA form, the CDR3 reads TGTGCCAGCAGTGACCCCCTCGGGGGGTGGGCAGCTAACTATGGCTACACCTTC. It codes for CASSDPLGGWAANYGYTF.

At least ten counts were recorded for this clonotype. The chain combines TRBV6-5 with TRBJ1-1; D not resolved. The germline V gene encodes CDR1 MNHEY and CDR2 SVGAGI. The V gene lost 0 bases and the J gene lost 11 bases, with 16 bases spanning the gap. The length of the CDR3 is 14 residues. The CDR3 here is CASSYSIAGLGAFF. The DNA of the CDR3 is TGTGCCAGCAGTTACTCGATCGCAGGCCTTGGGGCTTTCTTT.